The 5 T cell receptor beta chains below were found in one sample sequenced in a study of blood T cells in healthy people across ages. It was with a sample-barcoded 5' primer and a J-beta primer mix that a second PCR of roughly 7 to 12 cycles was run. TCRdb used MiXCR to reprocess the 5' RACE reads, holding one entry per CDR3 protein. Among around 800,000 distinct CDR3 sequences listed, roughly 44% were seen once. The sequenced material came from blood. These receptors were obtained from a man in his 60s in good health.

The gene calls are TRBV11-1 and TRBJ2-1, with 16 bases matching TRBD2. Trimming removed 4 bases from V and 4 bases from J; junction bases left unmatched: 7. Germline V lookup: CDR1 SGHAT, CDR2 FQDESV (reference sequence). The CDR3 runs 18 residues. CDR3: CASSSGLAGGPGYNEQFF. CDR3 nucleotide sequence: TGTGCCAGCAGCTCGGGACTAGCGGGAGGGCCTGGATACAATGAGCAGTTCTTC.

The gene calls are TRBV7-2 and TRBJ2-3; a possible D gene is TRBD2 (7 bases). Trimming removed 3 bases at V and 4 bases at J, with 17 bases between. The CDR3 spans 16 residues. Germline CDR1 SGHTA, CDR2 FQGNSA. CDR3 coding DNA: TGTGCCAGCAGCTTTACGGCGGGGGCCACAGCAGATACGCAGTATTTT. It specifies CASSFTAGATADTQYF. The whole variable domain, filled in from reference TRBV7-2 and TRBJ2-3, reads GAGVSQSPSNKVTEKGKDVELRCDPISGHTALYWYRQSLGQGLEFLIYFQGNSAPDKSGLPSDRFSAERTGGSVSTLTIQRTQQEDSAVYLCASSFTAGATADTQYFGPGTRLTVL.

The rearrangement joins TRBV6-2 or TRBV6-3 to TRBJ1-6, with unresolved D. Per the germline V gene, CDR1 is MNHEY and CDR2 is SVGEGT. This CDR3 has 15 amino acids. Trimming left V 7 bases short and J 12 bases short, with 22 bases between. DNA of the CDR3: TGTGCCAGCAAGTTATGGTCTCAGACAACGGAACCCCTCCACTTT. Its protein is CASKLWSQTTEPLHF.

V and J are TRBV12-3 or TRBV12-4 and TRBJ1-1, with D possibly being TRBD1 (5 bases). The CDR3 is made up of 16 amino acids. Trimming pared 5 bases from V and 3 bases from J, leaving 19 bases between. CDR3 sequence: CASSNRGTRDYTEAFF. In DNA, the CDR3 is TGTGCCAGCAGTAACCGAGGGACTAGGGATTACACTGAAGCTTTCTTT.

The gene calls are TRBV12-3 or TRBV12-4 and TRBJ1-1; perhaps TRBD1 as D (5 bases). With 8 bases removed from V and 0 bases from J, the gap between germline ends came to 10 bases. The length of the CDR3 is 13 residues. CDR3 sequence reads: CASGQQVNTEAFF. CDR3 DNA sequence: TGTGCCAGCGGACAACAGGTGAACACTGAAGCTTTCTTT.